This entry lists 15 T cell receptor beta chains sequenced from one sample in a study of shared clonotypes between healthy human individuals. TCRdb keeps only in-frame clones here, not all; method: immunoSEQ multiplex PCR. The table lists millions of clones, over 85% of them singletons. Sequenced: naive CD4+ T cells sorted from blood. Regarding subset: CD45RA+ positively selected. The receptors stem from a man aged 18 to 30 in good health.

The V gene is TRBV4-1, the J gene TRBJ2-5; 8 nucleotides match TRBD2. Unmatched junction bases numbered 1, after V lost 6 bases and J lost 1 base. Germline assignment: CDR1 MGHRA and CDR2 YSYEKL. This CDR3 comprises 13 residues. The CDR3 DNA is TGCGCCAGCAGAGGGACTAGCCAAGAGACCCAGTACTTC. Translated, it gives CASRGTSQETQYF.

J is TRBJ2-5 and V is TRBV6-1; D remains ambiguous. Trimming removed 4 bases at V and 2 bases at J, with 8 bases between. Germline V CDR1 and CDR2: MNHNS, SASEGT. There are 13 residues in the CDR3. CDR3 sequence (DNA): TGTGCCAGCAGTGTTCCAGCACAAGAGACCCAGTACTTC. It codes for CASSVPAQETQYF.

The J gene is TRBJ1-1, the V gene TRBV11-2; D gene uncertain. CDR1 SGHAT and CDR2 FQNNGV come from the germline V gene. V lost 2 bases and J lost 6, with 4 bases in between. The CDR3 loop spans 11 amino acids. In nucleotides, the CDR3 is TGTGCCAGCAGCTTATGGGCTGAAGCTTTCTTT. Its translation is CASSLWAEAFF.

This clone has a handful of counts. The rearrangement links TRBV25-1 to TRBJ1-2, with 7 bases identical to TRBD1. Germline V lookup: CDR1 MGHDK, CDR2 SYGVNS. After removal of 4 bases from V and 8 bases from J, the junction contained 7 bases not matched to a gene. This CDR3 spans 13 amino acids. The CDR3 is CASSAPTGQGYTF. The CDR3 DNA follows: TGTGCCAGCAGTGCCCCGACAGGGCAAGGCTACACCTTC.

As to this clone: The sample carries other DNA sequences with the same CDR3. CDR3: CASSMGQGAYEQYF. The CDR3 nucleotides are TGTGCCAGTAGTATGGGCCAGGGGGCCTACGAGCAGTACTTC. The chain links TRBV19 to TRBJ2-7, with TRBD1 identical over 7 bases. CDR1 is LNHDA and CDR2 is SQIVND in the germline V gene (reference sequence). CDR3 length equals 14 residues. The V and J ends lost 3 bases and 2 bases, in that order; junction bases with no gene match: 4.

The chain uses TRBV27 and TRBJ1-5; TRBD1 might be the D (6 bases). Germline lookup yields CDR1 MNHEY and CDR2 SMNVEV (reference sequence). The CDR3 spans 15 residues. V was clipped by 6 bases and J by 3 bases, with 15 bases between them. The CDR3 sequence is CASSRGTGLNQPQHF. For the CDR3, the DNA is TGTGCCAGCAGCCGAGGAACAGGGCTCAATCAGCCCCAGCATTTT.

V gene TRBV2 combines with J gene TRBJ2-5; D ambiguous. The V end was cut by 6 bases, the J end by 4 bases, with 3 bases between. CDR1 SNHLY and CDR2 FYNNEI come from the germline V gene. This CDR3 is built from 10 residues. The CDR3 bases are TGTGCCAGCAGAACAGAGACCCAGTACTTC. It codes for CASRTETQYF.

This clone was detected once. The chain is built from TRBV9 and TRBJ1-3; D perhaps matches TRBD1 (5 bases). Trimming removed 1 base from V and 2 bases from J, with 16 bases in between. This CDR3 contains 17 residues. Germline V CDR1 and CDR2: SGDLS, YYNGEE. The chain's CDR3 is CASSVSPRGSPGNTIYF. The CDR3, as DNA: TGTGCCAGCAGCGTATCCCCCCGGGGGAGCCCTGGAAACACCATATATTTT. The full variable domain, in which reference TRBV9 and TRBJ1-3 provide the parts outside the CDR3, is DSGVTQTPKHLITATGQRVTLRCSPRSGDLSVYWYQQSLDQGLQFLIQYYNGEERAKGNILERFSAQQFPDLHSELNLSSLELGDSALYFCASSVSPRGSPGNTIYFGEGSWLTVV.

About this clone: The same CDR3 arises from other DNA sequences in this sample as well. The chain carries TRBV5-1 and TRBJ2-7; D remains unclear. Germline V lookup: CDR1 SGHRS, CDR2 YFSETQ. The V end was cut by 0 bases, the J end by 0 bases, with 13 bases between. The CDR3 is made up of 16 amino acids. CDR3 coding DNA: TGCGCCAGCAGCTTGGGGTCTAGTGGCAGCTCCTACGAGCAGTACTTC. Protein: CASSLGSSGSSYEQYF.

This clone was seen a single time. The chain is built from TRBV6-5 and TRBJ1-3; the D is unclear. The CDR3 has 16 residues. In germline, CDR1 is MNHEY, CDR2 SVGAGI. V was trimmed by 0 bases and J by 0 bases, leaving 9 bases between them. The CDR3 here is CASSYSGLGSGNTIYF. CDR3 DNA: TGTGCCAGCAGTTACTCTGGATTAGGCTCTGGAAACACCATATATTTT.

The chain recombines TRBV19 with TRBJ1-6; TRBD1 agrees at 10 bases. Germline lookup yields CDR1 LNHDA and CDR2 SQIVND (reference sequence). The CDR3 runs 18 residues. The junction had 18 bases not matched to a gene; V was cut back by 10 bases and J by 6 bases. The CDR3 region has the DNA TGTGCCACTTCGACAGGGGGCCCCTATACAGGGATTAATTCACCCCTCCACTTT. Translated, it gives CATSTGGPYTGINSPLHF.

The count of this clone is one. V gene TRBV5-5 combines with J gene TRBJ1-3; D is perhaps TRBD1 (5 bases). This CDR3 contains 15 residues. Germline values: CDR1 SGHKS, CDR2 YYEKEE (reference sequence). Trimming took off 5 bases at V and 0 bases at J, with 12 bases between the two ends. This CDR3 is CASSAPRGSGNTIYF. The DNA for the CDR3 is TGTGCCAGCAGTGCCCCAAGGGGCTCTGGAAACACCATATATTTT.

The V and J genes are TRBV11-2 and TRBJ2-1; D gene uncertain. Trimming removed 3 bases at V and 4 bases at J, with 10 bases between. Per germline, CDR1 SGHAT and CDR2 FQNNGV. The CDR3 totals 14 residues. The chain's CDR3 is CASSFTTKYNEQFF. The CDR3 DNA reads as TGTGCCAGCAGCTTTACTACGAAATACAATGAGCAGTTCTTC.

Written as DNA, the CDR3 is TGCGCCAGCAGCCAAGATTCCGGGGCCGGGATGGAGTACGAGCAGTACTTC. It is translated as CASSQDSGAGMEYEQYF. The rearrangement joins TRBV4-3 to TRBJ2-7, with D possibly called TRBD1 or TRBD2 (5 bases each). V lost 0 bases and J lost 4, with 19 bases in between. CDR1 LGHNA and CDR2 YSLEER come from the germline V gene. This CDR3 has 17 residues.

This sequence joins TRBV19 and TRBJ2-7; D possibly uses TRBD1 or TRBD2 (7 bases each). V was pared by 4 bases and J by 3 bases, with 13 bases between. The CDR3 extends over 14 amino acids. CDR1 and CDR2 (germline): LNHDA, SQIVND (reference sequence). For the CDR3, the DNA is TGTGCCAGTAGTACACCAGGGGGGGTCTACGAGCAGTACTTC. As protein: CASSTPGGVYEQYF.